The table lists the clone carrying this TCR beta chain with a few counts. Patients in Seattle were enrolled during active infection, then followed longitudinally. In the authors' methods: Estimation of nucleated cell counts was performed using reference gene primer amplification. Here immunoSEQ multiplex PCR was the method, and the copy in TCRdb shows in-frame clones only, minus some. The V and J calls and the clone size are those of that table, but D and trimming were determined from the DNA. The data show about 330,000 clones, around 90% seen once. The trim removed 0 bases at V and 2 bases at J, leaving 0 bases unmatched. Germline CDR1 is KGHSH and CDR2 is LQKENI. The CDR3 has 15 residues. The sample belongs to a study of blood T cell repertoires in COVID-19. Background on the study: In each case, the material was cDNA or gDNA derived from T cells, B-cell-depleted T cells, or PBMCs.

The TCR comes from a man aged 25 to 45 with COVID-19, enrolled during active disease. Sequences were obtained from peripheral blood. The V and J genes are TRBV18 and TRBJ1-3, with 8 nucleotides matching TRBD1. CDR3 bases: TGTGCCAGCTCACCACCACAGGGGGCTGGAAACACCATATATTTT. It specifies CASSPPQGAGNTIYF.